What follows are 21 T cell receptor beta chains derived from one specimen sequenced in a study of blood T cell repertoires in COVID-19. Assay used: immunoSEQ multiplex PCR; TCRdb lists only in-frame clones, some missing. The sample lists more than 250,000 clones, around 83% occurring once. Sequencing was carried out using PBMCs or T cells enriched from blood (not recorded which). The origin of the receptors is a middle-aged man who had been exposed to COVID-19.

This clone has just a few counts. The chain links TRBV30 to TRBJ2-7, with D maybe TRBD1 (5 bases). The V gene's germline CDR1 is GTSNPN and CDR2 SVGIG (reference sequence). The V end was cut by 4 bases, the J end by 7 bases, with 17 bases between. This CDR3 is built from 13 residues. The CDR3 here is CAWTSAGPREQYF. DNA of the CDR3: TGTGCCTGGACATCCGCAGGGCCGAGGGAGCAGTACTTC. The full variable domain, in which reference TRBV30 and TRBJ2-7 provide the parts outside the CDR3, is SQTIHQWPATLVQPVGSPLSLECTVEGTSNPNLYWYRQAAGRGLQLLFYSVGIGQISSEVPQNLSASRPQDRQFILSSKKLLLSDSGFYLCAWTSAGPREQYFGPGTRLTVT.

The rearrangement links TRBV3-1 (or the pseudogene TRBV3-2) to TRBJ1-1; D uncertain. V lost 1 base and J lost 0, with 9 bases in between. The CDR3 is 15 amino acids. In germline, CDR1 is LGHDT, CDR2 YNNKEL (reference sequence). The CDR3 nucleotides read TGTGCCAGCAGCCAAGCAGGACTTGTGAACACTGAAGCTTTCTTT. This encodes CASSQAGLVNTEAFF.

The chain employs TRBV10-2 and TRBJ1-4; TRBD1 is a possible D gene (6 bases). CDR3 size: 14 residues. The germline gives CDR1 WSHSY, CDR2 SAAADI. The V end was cut by 5 bases, the J end by 11 bases, with 18 bases between. Here the CDR3 reads CASSPRGASVKLFF. CDR3 in DNA: TGCGCCAGCAGTCCCAGGGGCGCGTCGGTGAAACTGTTTTTT.

The rearrangement links TRBV10-3 to TRBJ1-4; D gene unclear. In germline, CDR1 is ENHRY, CDR2 SYGVKD. Trimming took 0 bases from V and 1 from J, leaving 12 bases between them. CDR3 size: 17 residues. DNA for the CDR3: TGTGCCATCAGTGAGTCGAGCAGGTCCGGAACTAATGAAAAACTGTTTTTT. It is translated as CAISESSRSGTNEKLFF.

The V gene is TRBV10-1, the J gene TRBJ2-1; a weak D match, TRBD1 (5 bases). Germline CDR1 and CDR2: WNHNN and SYGVQD (reference sequence). V was clipped by 0 bases and J by 4 bases, with 13 bases between them. CDR3 length: 16 residues. CDR3: CASSESQGAGYNEQFF. CDR3 nucleotide sequence: TGCGCCAGCAGTGAGTCTCAAGGGGCTGGGTACAATGAGCAGTTCTTC.

This clone was observed a single time. The gene calls are TRBV4-2 and TRBJ1-1; no clear D gene. CDR1 LGHNA and CDR2 YNFKEQ come from the germline V gene. There are 13 residues in the CDR3. With 4 bases removed from V and 0 bases from J, the gap between germline ends came to 6 bases. The CDR3 DNA sequence: TGTGCCAGCAGCCCAAATTTGAACACTGAAGCTTTCTTT. Translation gives CASSPNLNTEAFF.

This chain joins TRBV24-1 and TRBJ2-1, with D maybe TRBD2 (5 bases). Trimming left V 9 bases short and J 2 bases short, with 13 bases between. Germline loops: CDR1 KGHDR, CDR2 SFDVKD. This CDR3 region has 14 residues. The CDR3 DNA is TGTGCCACCTCAGTACCCGGGACCTACAATGAGCAGTTCTTC. It yields the protein CATSVPGTYNEQFF.

The J gene is TRBJ1-4, the V gene TRBV21-1. TRBV21-1 is designated a pseudogene. The CDR3 covers 14 residues. CDR3 in DNA: TGTGCCAGCAGCAAAGCGCCTTCAGCGGAAAAACTGTTTTTT. This codes for CASSKAPSAEKLFF.

The V call is TRBV14, the J call TRBJ1-1; D possibly corresponds to TRBD1 (6 bases). Germline assignment: CDR1 SGHDN and CDR2 FVKESK. This CDR3 region has 16 residues. Between the trimmed V and J ends, which lost 2 bases and 0 bases, there was a span of 13 bases. The CDR3 bases are TGTGCCAGCAGCCAACACGGGACATTAATGAACACTGAAGCTTTCTTT. This encodes CASSQHGTLMNTEAFF.

The gene calls are TRBV6-5 and TRBJ2-7; 11 bases match TRBD2. This CDR3 spans 15 amino acids. V shed 7 bases, J shed 6 bases, and the junction held 11 bases outside the gene matches. Germline V gene lookup returns CDR1 MNHEY and CDR2 SVGAGI. CDR3 residues: CASTPVLAGGSEQYF. CDR3 coding DNA: TGTGCCAGCACCCCGGTGCTAGCGGGAGGTAGCGAGCAGTACTTC.

The chain employs TRBV5-1 and TRBJ2-1; the match to TRBD1 covers 10 bases. In germline, CDR1 is SGHRS, CDR2 YFSETQ. The length of the CDR3 is 16 residues. With V trimmed by 4 bases and J by 2 bases, 6 bases remained unmatched. DNA for the CDR3: TGCGCCAGCAGCACCTCGGGACAGGGGACCTACAATGAGCAGTTCTTC. It codes for CASSTSGQGTYNEQFF.

The rearrangement joins TRBV5-1 to TRBJ2-3; D is possibly TRBD2 (5 bases). This CDR3 is 15 amino acids long. V was pared by 5 bases and J by 3 bases, with 16 bases between. Germline V gene lookup returns CDR1 SGHRS and CDR2 YFSETQ. In DNA form, the CDR3 reads TGCGCCAGCAGGCCTTCGGGATTTGATACAGATACGCAGTATTTT. Protein sequence: CASRPSGFDTDTQYF.

The chain links TRBV19 to TRBJ2-5, with TRBD1 matching over 7 bases. The CDR3 totals 16 residues. With V trimmed by 1 base and J by 0 bases, 5 bases remained unmatched. CDR1 is LNHDA and CDR2 is SQIVND in the germline V gene (reference sequence). The DNA for the CDR3 is TGTGCCAGTAGTATAGGGGGACAGCTCTACCAAGAGACCCAGTACTTC. It codes for CASSIGGQLYQETQYF.

V is TRBV12-2 and J is TRBJ2-7; no check of the table's D call, TRBD1, against the DNA was made. TRBV12-2 counts as a pseudogene. CDR3 length: 20 residues. The CDR3 reads CASRLEPLDRYRIIGYEQYF. The CDR3 DNA sequence: TGTGCAAGTCGCTTAGAACCCCTGGACAGATATAGGATTATAGGCTACGAGCAGTACTTC.

The chain uses TRBV5-1 and TRBJ2-6; D call uncertain. This CDR3 is built from 16 residues. V dropped 4 bases and J dropped 4 bases, with 15 bases sitting between them. The germline V gene has CDR1 SGHRS and CDR2 YFSETQ. The chain's CDR3 is CASSTDFNPGANVLTF. As DNA, the CDR3 is TGCGCCAGCAGCACTGACTTCAACCCCGGGGCCAACGTCCTGACTTTC.

The chain recombines TRBV12-5 with TRBJ2-5; D perhaps matches TRBD2 (5 bases). Germline lookup yields CDR1 LGHNT and CDR2 FRNRAP. With 4 bases removed from V and 4 bases from J, the gap between germline ends came to 16 bases. The CDR3 contains 15 residues. In DNA form, the CDR3 reads TGTGCTAGTGGTTCAGGCGGGTTAATTACAGAGACCCAGTACTTC. Translation: CASGSGGLITETQYF.

This rearrangement joins TRBV11-2 to TRBJ2-5; tentative D call: TRBD2 (5 bases). V was clipped by 7 bases and J by 7 bases, with 10 bases between them. The CDR3 covers 11 residues. Germline V gene sequence: CDR1 SGHAT, CDR2 FQNNGV. In DNA form, the CDR3 reads TGTGCCAGCACCGAGAGCGGGACCCAGTACTTC. It is translated as CASTESGTQYF.

The chain couples TRBV28 to TRBJ1-2, with TRBD1 identical over 7 bases. Germline CDR1 reads MDHEN; CDR2 reads SYDVKM. The CDR3 loop spans 14 amino acids. Trimming took 5 bases from V and 4 from J; bases not matched to a gene: 7. The CDR3 loop reads CASSPNRGGYGYTF. The CDR3, as DNA: TGTGCCAGCAGTCCAAACAGGGGCGGCTATGGCTACACCTTC.

V is TRBV6-1 and J is TRBJ1-2; D is uncertain. The CDR3 is 15 amino acids. Germline V CDR1 and CDR2: MNHNS, SASEGT. Trimming removed 2 bases from V and 1 base from J, with 11 bases in between. CDR3 nucleotides: TGTGCCAGCAGTGAAAATCCCGGAGTTAACTATGGCTACACCTTC. Amino acid sequence: CASSENPGVNYGYTF.

The chain recombines TRBV29-1 with TRBJ1-2; 10 bases align to TRBD1. There are 13 residues in the CDR3. Germline assignment: CDR1 SQVTM and CDR2 ANQGSEA. J lost 4 bases, V lost 6 bases, and 5 bases had no gene match. CDR3 sequence: CSVLTGGSYGYTF. The CDR3 bases are TGCAGCGTCCTGACAGGGGGCAGCTATGGCTACACCTTC.

This chain uses TRBV19 with TRBJ2-1; D is unresolved. V was clipped by 7 bases and J by 10 bases, with 11 bases between them. The V gene's germline CDR1 is LNHDA and CDR2 SQIVND (reference sequence). This CDR3 region has 11 residues. DNA of the CDR3: TGTGCCAGTACCAACTACGGGGAGCAGTTCTTC. Encoded protein: CASTNYGEQFF.